This is a list of T cell receptor beta chains from one sample in a study of blood T cell repertoires in COVID-19. This table comes from immunoSEQ multiplex PCR, and its TCRdb copy is limited to in-frame clones, with some not included. In the table there are roughly 87,000 clones, about 84% of which are singletons. Sequencing was done on a sample of peripheral blood. The receptors derive from a man in his fifties with active COVID-19. Both conserved end residues are part of each CDR3. D genes are given only for firm matches. Some rows mark clone size as missing; the rest say once, few, many or name a class of expanded clone.

cdr3_aa	cdr3_nt	clone_size	v_call	d_call	j_call
CASSLKDINSPLHF	TGTGCCAGCAGCTTGAAGGACATTAATTCACCCCTCCACTTT	NA	TRBV7-9	NA	TRBJ1-6
CASSPRVDSYEQYF	TGTGCCAGCAGCCCCAGGGTCGATTCCTACGAGCAGTACTTC	NA	TRBV7-2	NA	TRBJ2-7
CASSDRTGVYGYTF	TGTGCCAGCAGCGACCGGACAGGGGTCTATGGCTACACCTTC	NA	TRBV2	TRBD1	TRBJ1-2
CASSQLWAGQEKLFF	TGCGCCAGCAGCCAGCTTTGGGCCGGCCAGGAAAAACTGTTTTTT	NA	TRBV4-3	NA	TRBJ1-4
CASSRPGQYNEQFF	TGTGCCAGCAGCCGACCGGGACAGTACAATGAGCAGTTCTTC	NA	TRBV27	TRBD1	TRBJ2-1
CASSYSEQGANEQFF	TGTGCCAGCAGTTACTCGGAACAGGGGGCGAATGAGCAGTTCTTC	NA	TRBV6-5	TRBD1	TRBJ2-1
CASSPWGDRGNTEAFF	TGCGCCAGCAGCCCATGGGGGGACAGGGGAAACACTGAAGCTTTCTTT	NA	TRBV5-1	TRBD1	TRBJ1-1
CAMPLTGLKGYEQYF	TGTGCTATGCCACTGACAGGGTTAAAGGGGTACGAGCAGTACTTC	NA	TRBV30	TRBD1	TRBJ2-7
CASNYPLVDSHGYTF	TGTGCCAGCAATTACCCCTTGGTTGACTCCCATGGCTACACCTTC	NA	TRBV28	NA	TRBJ1-2
CASSLQGAFGYTF	TGTGCCAGCAGCTTACAGGGGGCGTTTGGCTACACCTTC	NA	TRBV7-9	TRBD1	TRBJ1-2
CASSLDRTGVRTGELFF	TGTGCCAGCAGCTTAGATCGAACGGGAGTACGGACCGGGGAGCTGTTTTTT	NA	TRBV11-2	NA	TRBJ2-2
CASSSSGTGNTEAFF	TGTGCCAGCAGTTCCTCCGGGACAGGGAACACTGAAGCTTTCTTT	NA	TRBV6-6	TRBD1	TRBJ1-1
CASSTTGTDNSPLHF	TGTGCCAGCAGCACCACCGGGACAGACAATTCACCCCTCCACTTT	few	TRBV6-5	TRBD1	TRBJ1-6
CASSLGLGTGTEAFF	TGCGCCAGCAGCTTGGGTCTCGGGACAGGGACTGAAGCTTTCTTT	NA	TRBV5-1	TRBD1	TRBJ1-1
CASSLQGARGYTF	TGTGCCAGCAGTCTGCAGGGGGCGCGCGGCTACACCTTC	NA	TRBV28	TRBD1	TRBJ1-2
CASIGQGALYGYTF	TGTGCCAGCATCGGACAGGGGGCCCTCTATGGCTACACCTTC	NA	TRBV7-2	TRBD1	TRBJ1-2
CASSPNREISYEQYF	TGTGCCAGCTCACCAAACAGGGAAATCTCCTACGAGCAGTACTTC	NA	TRBV18	NA	TRBJ2-7
CASSLGGGPQHF	TGTGCCAGCAGCTTAGGAGGGGGGCCCCAGCATTTT	few	TRBV11-2	NA	TRBJ1-5
CASSVLMSTGYNEQFF	TGTGCCAGCAGCGTACTTATGTCTACCGGCTACAATGAGCAGTTCTTC	NA	TRBV9	NA	TRBJ2-1
CASSDPSGQETQYF	TGTGCCAGCAGCGACCCTAGCGGCCAAGAGACCCAGTACTTC	once	TRBV9	TRBD2	TRBJ2-5
CASSPRVDNSPLHF	TGTGCCAGCAGCCCCCGGGTGGATAATTCACCCCTCCACTTT	once	TRBV9	NA	TRBJ1-6
CASSQEGHDATDTQYF	TGTGCCAGCAGCCAAGAGGGGCATGACGCCACAGATACGCAGTATTTT	few	TRBV4-2	NA	TRBJ2-3
CASSLALGTGAKNIQYF	TGTGCCAGCAGCTTAGCTCTCGGGACAGGGGCCAAAAACATTCAGTACTTC	NA	TRBV7-8	TRBD1	TRBJ2-4
CASGQDTQYF	TGTGCCAGCGGCCAAGATACGCAGTATTTT	NA	TRBV7-2	NA	TRBJ2-3
CASSHGSPNIQYF	TGTGCCAGCAGCCACGGGAGCCCAAACATTCAGTACTTC	NA	TRBV7-9	NA	TRBJ2-4
CASSFLSLTYGYTF	TGTGCCAGCAGCTTCCTATCGCTGACATATGGCTACACCTTC	NA	TRBV5-6	NA	TRBJ1-2
CASSSDREDSSGANVLTF	TGTGCCAGTAGTTCGGACAGGGAGGATTCATCTGGGGCCAACGTCCTGACTTTC	NA	TRBV19	TRBD1	TRBJ2-6
CASSRQGANTGELFF	TGTGCCAGCTCCCGACAGGGGGCGAACACCGGGGAGCTGTTTTTT	few	TRBV18	TRBD1	TRBJ2-2
CASSLGVLAGDQETQYF	TGTGCCAGCAGCTTGGGCGTACTAGCGGGGGACCAAGAGACCCAGTACTTC	once	TRBV5-4	TRBD2	TRBJ2-5
CASSLAPGGETQYF	TGTGCCAGCAGCTTAGCGCCGGGGGGGGAGACCCAGTACTTC	once	TRBV7-8	TRBD2	TRBJ2-5
CASSPARDTYTF	TGTGCCAGCAGCCCGGCCCGGGACACTTACACCTTC	NA	TRBV5-6	NA	TRBJ1-2
CASSDRGPYNEQFF	TGTGCCAGCAGTGACAGGGGGCCTTACAATGAGCAGTTCTTC	once	TRBV6-6	TRBD1	TRBJ2-1